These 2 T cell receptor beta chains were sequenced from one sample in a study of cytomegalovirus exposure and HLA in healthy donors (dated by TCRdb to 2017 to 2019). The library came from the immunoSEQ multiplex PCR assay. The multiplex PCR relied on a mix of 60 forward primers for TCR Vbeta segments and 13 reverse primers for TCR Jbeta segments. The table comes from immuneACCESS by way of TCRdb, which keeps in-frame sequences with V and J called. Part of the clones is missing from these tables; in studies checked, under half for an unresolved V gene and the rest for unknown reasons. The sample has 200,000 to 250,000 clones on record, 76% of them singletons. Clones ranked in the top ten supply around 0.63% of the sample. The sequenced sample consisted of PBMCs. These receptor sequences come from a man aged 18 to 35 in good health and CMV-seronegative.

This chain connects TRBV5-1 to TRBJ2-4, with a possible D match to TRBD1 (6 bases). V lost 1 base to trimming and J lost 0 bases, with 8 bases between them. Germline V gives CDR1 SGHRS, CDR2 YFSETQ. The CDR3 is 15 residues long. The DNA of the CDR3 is TGCGCCAGCAGCTTGACAGGGCTAGCCAAAAACATTCAGTACTTC. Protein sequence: CASSLTGLAKNIQYF.

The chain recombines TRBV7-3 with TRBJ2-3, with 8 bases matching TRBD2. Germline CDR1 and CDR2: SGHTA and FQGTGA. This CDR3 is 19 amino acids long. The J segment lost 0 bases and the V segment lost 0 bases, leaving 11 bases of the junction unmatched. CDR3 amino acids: CASSLTAMASGLSTDTQYF. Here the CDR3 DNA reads TGTGCCAGCAGCTTAACCGCCATGGCTAGCGGGCTAAGCACAGATACGCAGTATTTT.